These 21 T cell receptor beta chains were sequenced from one sample in a study of blood T cell repertoires in COVID-19. Clones were sequenced by immunoSEQ multiplex PCR, and TCRdb holds only the in-frame ones, with some missing. The sample has some 150,000 clones; roughly 80% are singletons. The specimen was PBMCs or T cells enriched from blood (not recorded which). These receptors all come from a young woman who had been exposed to COVID-19.

The chain carries TRBV19 and TRBJ2-2, with D possibly matching TRBD2 (5 bases). Germline-derived CDR1 and CDR2 are LNHDA and SQIVND (reference sequence). The V and J ends lost 0 bases and 4 bases respectively, with 6 bases between them. The CDR3 is 14 residues long. Here the CDR3 DNA reads TGTGCCAGTAGTATAGATCGGGGCACCGGGGAGCTGTTTTTT. This translates into CASSIDRGTGELFF.

The chain combines TRBV9 with TRBJ2-1; D gene ambiguous. The CDR3 has 13 residues. The V gene's germline CDR1 is SGDLS and CDR2 YYNGEE. Trimming took off 2 bases at V and 5 bases at J, with 8 bases between the two ends. The CDR3 DNA follows: TGTGCCAGCAGCGTTGCGATACACAATGAGCAGTTCTTC. Translation gives CASSVAIHNEQFF.

The chain uses TRBV4-1 and TRBJ2-5; possible D gene TRBD2, 6 bases. From germline, CDR1 is MGHRA and CDR2 YSYEKL. This CDR3 is built from 13 residues. V lost 4 bases, J lost 4 bases, and 10 bases lay in between. The CDR3 DNA reads TGCGCCAGCAGCCGTTTGGGGGGAGAGACCCAGTACTTC. Amino acids: CASSRLGGETQYF.

This chain links TRBV5-1 with TRBJ1-1; 8 nucleotides line up with TRBD1. The ends lost 4 bases at V and 0 bases at J; junction bases unmatched: 2. The germline CDR1 and CDR2 sequences are SGHRS and YFSETQ. This CDR3 has 14 residues. CDR3 sequence: CASSLTGVNTEAFF. The CDR3, as DNA: TGCGCCAGCAGCCTGACAGGGGTGAACACTGAAGCTTTCTTT.

J is TRBJ1-2 and V is TRBV19; 12 bases map to TRBD1. With V trimmed by 4 bases and J by 7 bases, 16 bases remained unmatched. Germline lookup yields CDR1 LNHDA and CDR2 SQIVND (reference sequence). This CDR3 is built from 18 residues. CDR3 bases: TGTGCCAGTAGTACCGCCGGGACAGGGGGCAGAAGACTGCTTGGCTACACCTTC. It specifies CASSTAGTGGRRLLGYTF.

The J gene is TRBJ1-5, the V gene TRBV5-5; D is unresolved. CDR3 length: 15 amino acids. The ends were cut back, 1 base at V and 0 bases at J, with 8 bases in the middle. CDR1 SGHKS and CDR2 YYEKEE come from the germline V gene (reference sequence). The CDR3 DNA sequence: TGTGCCAGCAGCTTGAGAGGTTATAGCAATCAGCCCCAGCATTTT. Amino acids: CASSLRGYSNQPQHF.

The genes are TRBV2 and TRBJ2-5; TRBD1 might be the D (5 bases). Germline V lookup: CDR1 SNHLY, CDR2 FYNNEI. The CDR3 consists of 13 residues. V was trimmed by 2 bases and J by 5 bases, leaving 9 bases between them. This CDR3 reads CASSERRAETQYF. The CDR3, as DNA: TGTGCCAGCAGTGAACGCAGGGCGGAGACCCAGTACTTC. Full variable domain (remainder filled in from reference TRBV2 and TRBJ2-5): EPEVTQTPSHQVTQMGQEVILRCVPISNHLYFYWYRQILGQKVEFLVSFYNNEISEKSEIFDDQFSVERPDGSNFTLKIRSTKLEDSAMYFCASSERRAETQYFGPGTRLLVL.

The chain combines TRBV7-3 with TRBJ2-1; 7 nucleotides line up with TRBD2. This CDR3 spans 15 amino acids. Germline V CDR1 and CDR2: SGHTA, FQGTGA. The J segment lost 2 bases and the V segment lost 2 bases, leaving 3 bases of the junction unmatched. CDR3 sequence: CASSLGLAAYNEQFF. The CDR3 DNA reads TGTGCCAGCAGCTTAGGCCTAGCGGCCTACAATGAGCAGTTCTTC.

J is TRBJ2-2 and V is TRBV9; TRBD2 matches at 12 bases. The CDR3 totals 20 residues. V shed 0 bases and J 4 bases; nucleotides not matched to a gene: 13. Germline V CDR1 and CDR2: SGDLS, YYNGEE. CDR3: CASSVVHYLAGGSGTGELFF. DNA of the CDR3: TGTGCCAGCAGCGTAGTACACTACCTAGCGGGAGGGTCGGGCACCGGGGAGCTGTTTTTT.

V and J are TRBV28 and TRBJ1-1, with D possibly matching TRBD1 (5 bases). Germline CDR1 and CDR2: MDHEN and SYDVKM. This CDR3 has 14 residues. V lost 6 bases, J lost 1 base, and 12 bases lay in between. CDR3 sequence: CASRIRAWNTEAFF. CDR3 nucleotides: TGTGCCAGCAGAATCAGGGCTTGGAACACTGAAGCTTTCTTT.

The chain is built from TRBV6-1 and TRBJ1-2, with 7 bases matching TRBD1. The V segment lost 1 base and the J segment 4 bases; nucleotides outside the gene matches: 6. The CDR3 has 15 amino acids. The germline V gene has CDR1 MNHNS and CDR2 SASEGT. This CDR3 is CASSEVQGRPYGYTF. Here the CDR3 DNA reads TGTGCCAGCAGTGAAGTACAGGGGCGCCCCTATGGCTACACCTTC.

The chain joins TRBV7-8 to TRBJ1-1, with D possibly being TRBD1 (5 bases). V dropped 1 base and J dropped 3 bases, with 12 bases sitting between them. The germline V gene encodes CDR1 SGHVS and CDR2 FQNEAQ. CDR3 length: 15 residues. The CDR3 sequence: CASSLGQTEDTEAFF. CDR3 coding DNA: TGTGCCAGCAGCTTAGGGCAGACAGAGGACACTGAAGCTTTCTTT.

This sequence joins TRBV27 and TRBJ1-6, with 9 nucleotides matching TRBD1. Looked up from germline, CDR1 is MNHEY and CDR2 is SMNVEV (reference sequence). The CDR3 is 16 residues long. With 1 base clipped from V and 9 bases from J, the junction kept 7 bases outside the gene matches. For the CDR3, the DNA is TGTGCCAGCAGTTTATATACGGGACAGGGTCGTTCACCCCTCCACTTT. Translating gives CASSLYTGQGRSPLHF.

The V call is TRBV19, the J call TRBJ2-5, with 7 bases that match TRBD2. Germline V CDR1 and CDR2: LNHDA, SQIVND (reference sequence). The CDR3 runs to 15 residues. With 3 bases clipped from V and 4 bases from J, the junction kept 8 bases outside the gene matches. CDR3: CASSMWAGVRETQYF. In DNA form, the CDR3 reads TGTGCCAGTAGTATGTGGGCGGGAGTAAGAGAGACCCAGTACTTC.

The rearrangement links TRBV18 to TRBJ1-1, with no clear D. V dropped 4 bases and J dropped 1 base, with 13 bases sitting between them. There are 15 residues in the CDR3. Germline CDR1 and CDR2: KGHSH and LQKENI. CDR3 sequence (DNA): TGTGCCAGCTCACTAGATCAGGTGGGGAACACTGAAGCTTTCTTT. It is translated as CASSLDQVGNTEAFF.

The rearrangement uses TRBV7-3 and TRBJ2-2; D gene ambiguous. V was trimmed by 1 base and J by 0 bases, leaving 6 bases between them. The length of the CDR3 is 15 residues. Germline V gene sequence: CDR1 SGHTA, CDR2 FQGTGA. In DNA form, the CDR3 reads TGTGCCAGCAGCTTAAGCCACTCGAACACCGGGGAGCTGTTTTTT. As protein: CASSLSHSNTGELFF.

The genes are TRBV28 and TRBJ1-4; weak D call: TRBD1 (6 bases). This CDR3 comprises 18 residues. Germline CDR1 is MDHEN and CDR2 is SYDVKM. V lost 6 bases to trimming and J lost 8 bases, with 28 bases between them. Here the CDR3 DNA reads TGTGCCAGCAGCTCACTAGGGGGACACCTTAGCGTAGGCGAAAAACTGTTTTTT. The encoded protein is CASSSLGGHLSVGEKLFF.

This clone was found once. The CDR3 reads CASSQGWIPRGEQFF. In DNA form, the CDR3 reads TGTGCCAGCAGCCAAGGCTGGATTCCCCGGGGTGAGCAGTTCTTC. This chain joins TRBV3-1 (or the pseudogene TRBV3-2) and TRBJ2-1; D may be TRBD2 (5 bases). V dropped 1 base and J dropped 9 bases, with 16 bases sitting between them. Germline CDR1 LGHDT, CDR2 YNNKEL (reference sequence). The CDR3 loop spans 15 amino acids.

This chain connects TRBV18 to TRBJ2-5, with D possibly TRBD1 on 5 matching bases. This CDR3 has 13 amino acids. Trimming took 1 base from V and 3 from J, leaving 6 bases between them. Germline V gene data show CDR1 as KGHSH and CDR2 as LQKENI. DNA for the CDR3: TGTGCCAGCTCACCACGACAGAAAGAGACCCAGTACTTC. Protein sequence: CASSPRQKETQYF.

This sequence joins TRBV7-2 and TRBJ2-1, with TRBD2 identical over 7 bases. CDR3 size: 14 residues. V dropped 1 base and J dropped 5; count of bases not matched to a gene: 2. Germline CDR1 is SGHTA and CDR2 is FQGNSA. CDR3 coding DNA: TGTGCCAGCAGCTTAGGGCGGGAGCACAATGAGCAGTTCTTC. Protein product: CASSLGREHNEQFF.

Written as DNA, the CDR3 is TGTGCCAGCAGTAGCACAGGGTATCAGCCCCAGCATTTT. Protein sequence: CASSSTGYQPQHF. The chain employs TRBV6-5 and TRBJ1-5; D may be TRBD1 (6 bases). V was pared by 5 bases and J by 5 bases, with 10 bases between. The germline gives CDR1 MNHEY, CDR2 SVGAGI. CDR3 length equals 13 residues.